This T cell receptor (beta chain) was documented in a study of identical twins. Study results and limitations: Zero-insertion results could be subject to partial confounding by invariant MAIT and iNKT cells. When twins shared out-of-frame alpha sequences, those sequences had excess low generation probability.

The donor group consisted entirely of healthy Caucasians. This clonotype has just a few counts. Its target is not known. After template switching added a universal primer site, the resulting cDNA carried unique molecular identifiers. TCRdb re-called the 5' RACE reads with MiXCR, one entry per CDR3 protein. The sample records about 530,000 distinct CDR3 sequences, roughly 15% being singletons. The same data also went into a second study, on yellow fever vaccine responses in identical twins.

Sequenced material: CD4+ T cells sorted from blood. The origin of this receptor is a woman under 30 in good health.

CDR3 DNA sequence: TGTGCCAGCTCACCACCCCAAAACAGGGGAACCACTGAAGCTTTCTTT. The encoded protein is CASSPPQNRGTTEAFF. The chain links TRBV18 to TRBJ1-1; 7 nucleotides agree with TRBD1. The CDR3 consists of 16 residues. Germline V lookup: CDR1 KGHSH, CDR2 LQKENI. Trimming cost V 0 bases and J 4 bases; bases outside gene matches: 8. Looking up the rest from reference TRBV18 and TRBJ1-1 gives the full variable domain: NAGVMQNPRHLVRRRGQEARLRCSPMKGHSHVYWYRQLPEEGLKFMVYLQKENIIDESGMPKERFSAEFPKEGPSILRIQQVVRGDSAAYFCASSPPQNRGTTEAFFGQGTRLTVV.